This T cell receptor beta chain stems from a study of blood T cell repertoires in COVID-19 (dated by TCRdb to 2020 to 2021). With respect to the entire study: Collaborator samples came from the United States, Italy and Spain and covered acute and convalescent phases of COVID-19. The samples were drawn from the first 160 participants of the ongoing ImmuneRACE study and from 1,200 or so subjects provided by 6 global collaborators. HLA class I and class II types, where available, came from metadata supplied by the sample provider rather than from assay-based typing. Subjects who had been exposed to COVID-19, were actively infected with it, or had recovered from it provided the deeply sampled blood TCRbeta repertoires that made up the dataset. The repertoires were made available in a free public database intended to serve as a resource for research on the immune response to SARS-CoV-2. Sample metadata almost always included a de-identified subject ID, COVID-19 status, age in years and sex. The prospective study material was composed of cDNA or gDNA derived from T cells, B-cell-depleted T cells, or PBMCs.

The immunoSEQ Assay, a bias-controlled multiplex PCR, was used to amplify TCRbeta CDR3 regions from genomic DNA. As for the original processing: The number of nucleated cells in each sample was estimated by amplification of reference gene primers within the assay. To quantify the absolute abundance of each unique TCRbeta CDR3 rearrangement, sequence reads were collapsed and filtered. Productive Simpson clonality was computed per sample as the square root of Simpson's diversity index over productive rearrangements. The source is immuneACCESS, and TCRdb retained only in-frame sequences with V and J called. Part of the clones is not carried over; for the studies checked, unresolved V genes explain less than half of this, and the remainder is unexplained. That table furnishes V, J and clone size, whereas the DNA furnished D and trimming. This sample has 180,000 or so clones in its table, and roughly 82% of those were observed once. The ten most abundant clones make up roughly 5.9% of the sample.

Clipping removes 5 bases from V and 2 bases from J, with 6 as the unmatched junction base count. The CDR3 runs 16 amino acids, cysteine and phenylalanine included. The entry retains the CDR3 DNA only, 48 bases that are in frame from base 1. The germline V gene encodes CDR1 MNHEY and CDR2 SVGEGT. Enrolling through a virtual design, the prospective study's participants ranged in age from roughly 18 to 89 years and lived across roughly 24 United States geographic areas. In the prospective study, cohorts were assigned on the basis of participant-reported clinical history obtained from a screening survey and a study questionnaire. Each participant in the prospective study had whole blood, serum and a nasopharyngeal or oropharyngeal swab collected by mobile phlebotomists. Participants in the prospective study had the option to provide additional blood draws and questionnaires over a roughly 2-month period. Before DNA extraction, prospective study blood samples were shipped either frozen or at room temperature.

What the work shows at the level of the full study, not this receptor alone: Clinical and demographic metadata were provided uncurated, with the amount varying by source and participant.

Concerning this clone itself: Which antigen it targets is not known. Nothing much larger sits one base from this clone, and base qualities are not available.

This receptor was identified in a man aged 35-49 years with acute COVID-19. The chain is assembled from TRBV6-2 or TRBV6-3 and TRBJ2-1; 10 bases in between match TRBD2. The source material was PBMCs or T cells enriched from blood (not recorded which). The nucleotides are TGTGCCAGCAGTCGAGCTAGCGGGAGAACCTACAATGAGCAGTTCTTC. Its coded protein is CASSRASGRTYNEQFF.